Reported below is one T cell receptor beta chain. The CDR3 is made up of 15 amino acids. Germline-derived CDR1 and CDR2 are SGHTA and FQGTGA. Trimming cost V 0 bases and J 12 bases, with 18 bases left between them. Original processing notes: How many nucleated cells were present was estimated from reference gene primer amplification. Measured with immunoSEQ multiplex PCR; TCRdb has only the in-frame clones, and not every one. The D gene and trimming were derived from the DNA, and the V and J assignments and clone size from that table. The sample shows about 160,000 clones, 92% of them seen only once. The data are from a study of blood T cell repertoires in COVID-19. Study as a whole: In each case, the material was cDNA or gDNA derived from T cells, B-cell-depleted T cells, or PBMCs.

Patients of the Seattle cohort, enrolled during active infection, were followed longitudinally. This clonotype originated in a man in his thirties or forties with COVID-19, enrolled during active disease. This sequence joins TRBV7-3 and TRBJ2-1, with a possible D match to TRBD2 (6 bases). Material for sequencing was peripheral blood. The CDR3 coding sequence is TGTGCCAGCAGCTTAACCGGGAGCGGCGGGACGGCGCAGTTCTTC. This encodes CASSLTGSGGTAQFF.